This TCR beta chain was retrieved from a study of neurological immune-mediated disorders. Whole-study findings and limits: Private repertoires in all groups were suggested by the finding that expanded clones across subjects shared no CDR3 amino acid sequences.

The junction had 4 bases not matched to a gene; V was cut back by 6 bases and J by 4 bases. The CDR3 is 14 residues long. Germline CDR1 SGHTA, CDR2 FQGNSA. Ten or more counts support this clonotype. What it binds is not known. TCRdb redid the calling of the 5' RACE reads with MiXCR, one entry per CDR3 protein. The sample yields roughly 80,000 distinct CDR3 sequences, about 9.5% seen once. The chain links TRBV7-2 to TRBJ1-2, with 11 bases lining up with TRBD1. The receptor was isolated from a man in his fifties in good health. Input material: PBMCs. CDR3 DNA: TGTGCCAGCAGGGCCGGGACAGGGGGCTATGGCTACACCTTC. This encodes CASRAGTGGYGYTF.